This TCR beta chain was sequenced for a study of early T cells in non-severe SARS-CoV-2 infection (dated by TCRdb to the early 2020s). Background for the entire study: Because TCR sequencing relied on bulk RNA taken from unsorted whole blood, pairing of alpha and beta chains was not possible.

CDR1 and CDR2 were assigned from the germline V gene as SQVTM and ANQGSEA. The CDR3 runs 13 amino acids, cysteine and phenylalanine included. Only the CDR3 region is kept as DNA, spanning 39 bases read in frame from base 1. The paper as a whole reports these results and caveats: VDJdb matching was skewed toward anti-spike CD8 responses and likely underestimated virus-specific expansions, missing private and CD4 specificities.

Library creation used 5' RACE. The run used a NextSeq 500. To correct for sequencing error and PCR bias, the TCR library protocol tagged individual cDNA molecules with unique molecular identifiers. Sequencing covered both TCR alpha and beta chains, and within each sample the abundances of alpha and beta sequences were tightly co-correlated. Per the original workflow: V gene, J gene and CDR3 annotation of TCR sequences was performed with Decombinator V4. Expanded TCRs were defined as changing significantly between any two time points under a Poisson model with p below 0.0001. Abundances of TCRs were expressed as counts per million after normalisation to the total number of TCRs sequenced in each sample. TRAV1-2 paired with TRAJ12, TRAJ20 or TRAJ33 defined MAIT TCRs, while TRAV10 paired with TRAJ18 defined iNKT TCRs. VDJdb, accessed on 1 November 2021, was searched for TCRs annotated for CMV, EBV and SARS-CoV-2, and TCRs annotated for more than one antigen were excluded. TCRdb reran the public reads through fastp at Q25 and MiXCR, keeping productive beta chains. Entries are consolidated by CDR3 protein sequence, retaining the most common genes and DNA. The V and J calls shown here were made by TCRdb, not taken from the authors' results. The sample table shows roughly 28,000 distinct CDR3 sequences, and more than 4.5% are seen once. Of the sample, 0.8% to 1% falls within the top ten clones.

This clonotype was observed many times. The antigen it binds to is not known. Base qualities are missing; no much larger clone stands one base away. The study was a case-control design nested within a healthcare worker cohort in London, UK, with weekly nasopharyngeal swab PCR tests and blood sampling. Healthcare workers were enrolled in the week of the UK lockdown, from 23 to 31 March 2020, and were followed every week for up to roughly 15 weeks. Sequences were obtained from whole blood. This clonotype was obtained from an adult who was a healthcare worker with PCR-confirmed SARS-CoV-2 infection or an uninfected control (not recorded which). Recombination connected TRBV29-1 to TRBJ2-1; TRBD1 agrees with 9 junctional bases. CDR3 sequence: CRTGTGTINEQFF. The sequenced DNA: TGCAGAACCGGGACAGGGACAATCAATGAGCAGTTCTTC.